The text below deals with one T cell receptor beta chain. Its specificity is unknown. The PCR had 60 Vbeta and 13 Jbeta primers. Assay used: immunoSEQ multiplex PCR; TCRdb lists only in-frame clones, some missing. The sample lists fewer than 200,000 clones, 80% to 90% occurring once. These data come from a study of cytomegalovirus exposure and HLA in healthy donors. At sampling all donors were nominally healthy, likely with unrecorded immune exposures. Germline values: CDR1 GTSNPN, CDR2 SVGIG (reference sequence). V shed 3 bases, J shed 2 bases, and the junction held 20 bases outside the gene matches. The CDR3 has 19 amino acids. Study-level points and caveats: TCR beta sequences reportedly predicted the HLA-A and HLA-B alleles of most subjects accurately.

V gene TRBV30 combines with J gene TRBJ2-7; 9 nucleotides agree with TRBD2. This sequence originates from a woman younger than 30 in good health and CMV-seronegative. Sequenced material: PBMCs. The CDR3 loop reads CAWRPRRASGNLSPYEQYF. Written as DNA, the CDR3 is TGTGCCTGGAGGCCTCGTAGGGCTAGCGGGAATCTCTCACCCTACGAGCAGTACTTC.